This T cell receptor (beta chain) was captured in a study of PD-1 and CTLA-4 blockade in melanoma. The CDR3 covers 14 residues. Germline CDR1 is LNHDA and CDR2 is SQIVND (reference sequence). V shed 4 bases and J shed 3 bases, with 12 bases lying between them. Method: immunoSEQ multiplex PCR; TCRdb's copy keeps in-frame clones and lacks some. This repertoire shows tens of thousands of clones, about 91% found once; its top ten account for roughly 9%. The TCR sequence derives from a human donor with melanoma. The chain has TRBV19 and TRBJ1-1; tentative D call: TRBD1 (5 bases). Sample: CD8+ T cells from peripheral blood, taken from a patient given anti-PD-1 treatment. This chain's CDR3 is CASSSRGWDTEAFF. CDR3 in DNA: TGTGCCAGTAGTAGCCGGGGGTGGGACACTGAAGCTTTCTTT. The full variable domain, with the rest looked up from reference TRBV19 and TRBJ1-1, is DGGITQSPKYLFRKEGQNVTLSCEQNLNHDAMYWYRQDPGQGLRLIYYSQIVNDFQKGDIAEGYSVSREKKESFPLTVTSAQKNPTAFYLCASSSRGWDTEAFFGQGTRLTVV.